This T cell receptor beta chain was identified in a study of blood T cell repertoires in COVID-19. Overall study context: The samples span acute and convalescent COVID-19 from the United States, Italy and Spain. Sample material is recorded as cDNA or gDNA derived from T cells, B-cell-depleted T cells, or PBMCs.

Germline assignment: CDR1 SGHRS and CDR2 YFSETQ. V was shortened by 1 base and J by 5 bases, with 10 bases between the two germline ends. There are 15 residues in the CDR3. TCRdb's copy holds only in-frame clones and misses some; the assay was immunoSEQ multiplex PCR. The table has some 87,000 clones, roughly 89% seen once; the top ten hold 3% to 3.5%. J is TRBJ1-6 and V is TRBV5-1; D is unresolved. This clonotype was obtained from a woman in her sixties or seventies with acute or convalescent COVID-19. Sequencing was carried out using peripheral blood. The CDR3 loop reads CASSLYTLNNSPLHF. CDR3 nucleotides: TGCGCCAGCAGCTTGTACACGTTAAATAATTCACCCCTCCACTTT. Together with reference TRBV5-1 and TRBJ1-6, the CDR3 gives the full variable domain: KAGVTQTPRYLIKTRGQQVTLSCSPISGHRSVSWYQQTPGQGLQFLFEYFSETQRNKGNFPGRFSGRQFSNSRSEMNVSTLELGDSALYLCASSLYTLNNSPLHFGNGTRLTVT.